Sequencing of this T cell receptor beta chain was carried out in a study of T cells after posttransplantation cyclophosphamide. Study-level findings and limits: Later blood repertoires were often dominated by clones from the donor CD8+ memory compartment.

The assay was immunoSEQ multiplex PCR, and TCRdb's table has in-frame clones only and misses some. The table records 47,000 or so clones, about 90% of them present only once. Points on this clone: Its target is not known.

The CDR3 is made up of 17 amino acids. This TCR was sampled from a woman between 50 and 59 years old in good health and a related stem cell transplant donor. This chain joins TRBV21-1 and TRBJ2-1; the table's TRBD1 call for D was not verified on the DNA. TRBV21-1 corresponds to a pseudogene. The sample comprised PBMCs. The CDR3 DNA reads TGTGCCAGCAGCAAAGGGGACAGGGAGGTTTGGTACAATGAGCAGTTCTTC. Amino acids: CASSKGDREVWYNEQFF.